The present entry profiles one T cell receptor (beta chain) with its context. After removal of 3 bases from V and 7 bases from J, the junction contained 11 bases not matched to a gene. Germline V CDR1 and CDR2: LNHDA, SQIVND (reference sequence). The CDR3 sequence is 16 residues long. This record belongs to a study of blood T cell repertoires in COVID-19. Study context: From the United States, Italy and Spain came samples of acute and convalescent COVID-19.

Measured with immunoSEQ multiplex PCR; TCRdb has only the in-frame clones, and not every one. The repertoire consists of roughly 250,000 clones, with approximately 91% occurring once and the leading ten covering around 2%. This clonotype was sampled from a woman between 40 and 50 years old who had recovered from COVID-19. The V gene is TRBV19, the J gene TRBJ2-1; 8 nucleotides agree with TRBD2. The sample comprised peripheral blood. CDR3 amino acids: CASSIKAGAVRNEQFF. The DNA of the CDR3 is TGTGCCAGTAGTATCAAAGCGGGAGCCGTTCGTAATGAGCAGTTCTTC.